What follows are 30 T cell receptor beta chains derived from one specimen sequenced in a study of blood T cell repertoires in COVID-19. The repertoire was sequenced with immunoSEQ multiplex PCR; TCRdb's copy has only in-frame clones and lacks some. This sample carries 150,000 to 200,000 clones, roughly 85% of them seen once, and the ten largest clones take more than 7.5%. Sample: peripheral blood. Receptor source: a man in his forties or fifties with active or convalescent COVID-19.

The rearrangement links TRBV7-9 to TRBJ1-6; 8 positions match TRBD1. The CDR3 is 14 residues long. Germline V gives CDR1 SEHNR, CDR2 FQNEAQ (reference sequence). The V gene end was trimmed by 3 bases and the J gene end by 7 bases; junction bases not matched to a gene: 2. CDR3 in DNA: TGTGCCAGCAGCTTTGGACAGGGAAATTCACCCCTCCACTTT. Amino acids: CASSFGQGNSPLHF. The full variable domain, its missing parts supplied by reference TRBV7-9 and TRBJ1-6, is DTGVSQNPRHKITKRGQNVTFRCDPISEHNRLYWYRQTLGQGPEFLTYFQNEAQLEKSRLLSDRFSAERPKGSFSTLEIQRTEQGDSAMYLCASSFGQGNSPLHFGNGTRLTVT.

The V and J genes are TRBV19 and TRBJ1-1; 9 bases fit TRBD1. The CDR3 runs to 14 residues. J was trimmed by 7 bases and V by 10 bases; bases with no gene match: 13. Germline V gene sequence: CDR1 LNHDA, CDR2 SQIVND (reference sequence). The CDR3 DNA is TGTGCCACCCGGAGTGGGGACAGGGTTGGTGAAGCTTTCTTT. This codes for CATRSGDRVGEAFF.

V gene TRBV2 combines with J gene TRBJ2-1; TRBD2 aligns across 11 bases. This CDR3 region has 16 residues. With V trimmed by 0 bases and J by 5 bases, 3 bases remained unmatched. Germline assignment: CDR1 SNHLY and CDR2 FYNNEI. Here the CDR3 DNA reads TGTGCCAGCAGTGAAGCCGGGACTAGCGGTAACAATGAGCAGTTCTTC. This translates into CASSEAGTSGNNEQFF. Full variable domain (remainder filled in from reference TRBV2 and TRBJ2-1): EPEVTQTPSHQVTQMGQEVILRCVPISNHLYFYWYRQILGQKVEFLVSFYNNEISEKSEIFDDQFSVERPDGSNFTLKIRSTKLEDSAMYFCASSEAGTSGNNEQFFGPGTRLTVL.

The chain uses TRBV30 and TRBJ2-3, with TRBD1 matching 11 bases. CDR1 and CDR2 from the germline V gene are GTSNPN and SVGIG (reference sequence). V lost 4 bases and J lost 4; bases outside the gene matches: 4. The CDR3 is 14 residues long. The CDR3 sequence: CAWKDRGLSDTQYF. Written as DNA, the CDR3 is TGTGCCTGGAAGGACAGGGGGCTTTCAGATACGCAGTATTTT. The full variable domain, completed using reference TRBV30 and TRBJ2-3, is SQTIHQWPATLVQPVGSPLSLECTVEGTSNPNLYWYRQAAGRGLQLLFYSVGIGQISSEVPQNLSASRPQDRQFILSSKKLLLSDSGFYLCAWKDRGLSDTQYFGPGTRLTVL.

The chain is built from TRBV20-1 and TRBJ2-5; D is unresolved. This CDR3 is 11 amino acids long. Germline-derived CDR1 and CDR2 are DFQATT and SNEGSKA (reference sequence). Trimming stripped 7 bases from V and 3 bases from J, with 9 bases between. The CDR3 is CSVIHKETQYF. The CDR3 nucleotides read TGCAGTGTCATACACAAAGAGACCCAGTACTTC.

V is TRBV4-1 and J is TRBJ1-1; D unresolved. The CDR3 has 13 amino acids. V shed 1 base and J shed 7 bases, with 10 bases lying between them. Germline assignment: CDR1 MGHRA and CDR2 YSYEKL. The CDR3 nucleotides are TGCGCCAGCAGCCAAGTAGAGAGAAGTGAAGCTTTCTTT. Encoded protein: CASSQVERSEAFF.

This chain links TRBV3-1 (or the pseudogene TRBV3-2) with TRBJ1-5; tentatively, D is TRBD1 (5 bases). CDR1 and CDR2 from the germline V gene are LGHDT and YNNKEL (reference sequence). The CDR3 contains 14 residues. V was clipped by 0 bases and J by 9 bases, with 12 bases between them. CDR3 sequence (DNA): TGTGCCAGCAGCCAAGAGGGCAGGGCCAGGCCCCAGCATTTT. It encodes CASSQEGRARPQHF.

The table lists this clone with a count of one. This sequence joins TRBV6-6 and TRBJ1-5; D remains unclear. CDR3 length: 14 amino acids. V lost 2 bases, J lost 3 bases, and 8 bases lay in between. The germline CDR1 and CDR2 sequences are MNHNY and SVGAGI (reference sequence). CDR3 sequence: CASSYGEANQPQHF. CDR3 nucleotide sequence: TGTGCCAGCAGTTACGGGGAGGCCAATCAGCCCCAGCATTTT.

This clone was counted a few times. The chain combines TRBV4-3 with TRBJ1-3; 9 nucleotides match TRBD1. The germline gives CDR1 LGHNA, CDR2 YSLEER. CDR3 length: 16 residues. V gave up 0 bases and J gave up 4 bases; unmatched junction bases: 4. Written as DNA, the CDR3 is TGCGCCAGCAGCCAAGATCGGACAGGGGCGGGAAACACCATATATTTT. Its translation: CASSQDRTGAGNTIYF.

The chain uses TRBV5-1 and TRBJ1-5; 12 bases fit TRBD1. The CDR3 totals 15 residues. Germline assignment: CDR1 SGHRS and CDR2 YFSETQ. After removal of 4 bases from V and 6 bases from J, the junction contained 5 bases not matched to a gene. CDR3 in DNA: TGCGCCAGCAGCGAGGGGACAGGGGGCATTCAGCCCCAGCATTTT. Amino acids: CASSEGTGGIQPQHF.

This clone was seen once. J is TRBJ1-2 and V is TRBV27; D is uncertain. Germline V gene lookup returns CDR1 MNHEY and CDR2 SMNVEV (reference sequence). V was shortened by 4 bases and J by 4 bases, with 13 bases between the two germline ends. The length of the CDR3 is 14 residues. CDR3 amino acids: CASSSVRSSYGYTF. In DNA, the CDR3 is TGTGCCAGCAGTTCCGTCAGGTCTTCCTATGGCTACACCTTC.

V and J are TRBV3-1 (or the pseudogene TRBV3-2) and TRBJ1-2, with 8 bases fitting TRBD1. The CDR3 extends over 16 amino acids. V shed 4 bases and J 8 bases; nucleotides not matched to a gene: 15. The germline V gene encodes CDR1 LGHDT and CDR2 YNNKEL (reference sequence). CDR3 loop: CASSPRQGSSIQGYTF. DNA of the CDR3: TGTGCCAGCAGCCCCCGACAGGGGTCATCGATTCAAGGCTACACCTTC.

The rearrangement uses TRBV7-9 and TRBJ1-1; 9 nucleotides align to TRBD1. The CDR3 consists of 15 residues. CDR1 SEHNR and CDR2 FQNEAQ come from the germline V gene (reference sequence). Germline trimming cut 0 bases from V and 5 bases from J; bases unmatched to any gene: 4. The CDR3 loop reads CASSLAQGADTEAFF. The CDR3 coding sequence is TGTGCCAGCAGCTTAGCACAGGGGGCCGATACTGAAGCTTTCTTT.

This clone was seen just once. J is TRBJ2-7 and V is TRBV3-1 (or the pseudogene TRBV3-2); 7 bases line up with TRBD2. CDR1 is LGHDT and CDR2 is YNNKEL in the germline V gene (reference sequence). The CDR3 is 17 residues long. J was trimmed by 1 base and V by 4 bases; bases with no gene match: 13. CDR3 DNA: TGTGCCAGCAGCCCAGAGGGGAAAGCGGGAAGATCCTACGAGCAGTACTTC. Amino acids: CASSPEGKAGRSYEQYF.

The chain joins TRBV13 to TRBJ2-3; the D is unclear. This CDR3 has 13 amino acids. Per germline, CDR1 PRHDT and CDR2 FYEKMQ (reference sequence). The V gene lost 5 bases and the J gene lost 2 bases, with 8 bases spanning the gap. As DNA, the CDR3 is TGTGCCAGCAGCGCGCGAACCACAGATACGCAGTATTTT. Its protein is CASSARTTDTQYF.

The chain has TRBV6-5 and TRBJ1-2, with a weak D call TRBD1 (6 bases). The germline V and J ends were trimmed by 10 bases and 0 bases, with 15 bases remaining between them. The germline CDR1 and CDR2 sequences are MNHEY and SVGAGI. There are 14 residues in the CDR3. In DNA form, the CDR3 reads TGTGCCACCAACGAGGACAGTCCTAACTATGGCTACACCTTC. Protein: CATNEDSPNYGYTF.

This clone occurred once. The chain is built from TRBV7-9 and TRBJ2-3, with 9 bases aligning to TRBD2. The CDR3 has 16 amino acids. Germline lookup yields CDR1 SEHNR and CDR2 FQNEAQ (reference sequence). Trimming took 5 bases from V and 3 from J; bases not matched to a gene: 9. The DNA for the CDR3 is TGTGCCAGCAGCCCCCCCCGGCGGGAGGGGACAGATACGCAGTATTTT. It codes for CASSPPRREGTDTQYF.

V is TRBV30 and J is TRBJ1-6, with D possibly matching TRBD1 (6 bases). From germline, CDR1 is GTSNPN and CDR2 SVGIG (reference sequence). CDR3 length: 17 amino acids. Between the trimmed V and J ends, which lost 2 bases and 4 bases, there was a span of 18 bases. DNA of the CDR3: TGTGCCTGGAGTTCCGGGACATACTCTCTATATAATTCACCCCTCCACTTT. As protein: CAWSSGTYSLYNSPLHF.

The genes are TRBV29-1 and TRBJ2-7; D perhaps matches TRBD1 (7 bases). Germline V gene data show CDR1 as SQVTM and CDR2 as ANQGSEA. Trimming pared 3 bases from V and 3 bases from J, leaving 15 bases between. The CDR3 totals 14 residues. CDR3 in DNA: TGCAGCGTTGACAGGGGGGATAAGAACTACGAGCAGTACTTC. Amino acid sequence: CSVDRGDKNYEQYF.

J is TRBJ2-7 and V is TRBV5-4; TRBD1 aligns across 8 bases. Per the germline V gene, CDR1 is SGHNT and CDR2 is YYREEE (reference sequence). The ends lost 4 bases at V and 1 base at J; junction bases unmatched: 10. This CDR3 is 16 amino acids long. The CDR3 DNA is TGTGCCAGCAGCAAGGTGACAGGGGCCAGGTCCTACGAGCAGTACTTC. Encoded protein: CASSKVTGARSYEQYF.

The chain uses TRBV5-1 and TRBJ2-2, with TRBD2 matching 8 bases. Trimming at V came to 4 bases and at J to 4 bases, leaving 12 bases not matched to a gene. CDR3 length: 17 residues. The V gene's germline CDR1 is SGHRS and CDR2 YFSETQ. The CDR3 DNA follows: TGCGCCAGCAGCCCCTACGGTAGCGGGGAAGGCACCGGGGAGCTGTTTTTT. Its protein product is CASSPYGSGEGTGELFF.

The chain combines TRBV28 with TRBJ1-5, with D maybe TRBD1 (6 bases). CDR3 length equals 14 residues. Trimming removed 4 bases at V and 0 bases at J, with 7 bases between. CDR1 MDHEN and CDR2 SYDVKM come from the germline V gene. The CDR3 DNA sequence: TGTGCCAGCAGTTGGGGGCATAGCAATCAGCCCCAGCATTTT. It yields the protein CASSWGHSNQPQHF.

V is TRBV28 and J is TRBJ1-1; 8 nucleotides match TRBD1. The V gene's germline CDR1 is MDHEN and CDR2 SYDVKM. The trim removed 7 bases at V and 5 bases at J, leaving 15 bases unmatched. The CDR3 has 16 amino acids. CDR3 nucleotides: TGTGCCAGCACCTCGCCCCACGACAGGGGAGGGACTGAAGCTTTCTTT. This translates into CASTSPHDRGGTEAFF.

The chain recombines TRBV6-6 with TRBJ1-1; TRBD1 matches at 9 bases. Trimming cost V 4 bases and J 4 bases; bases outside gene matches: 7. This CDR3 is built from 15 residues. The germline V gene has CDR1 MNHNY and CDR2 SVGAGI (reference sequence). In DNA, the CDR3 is TGTGCCAGCAGTTCTCTAGGACAGGGGAGCACTGAAGCTTTCTTT. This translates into CASSSLGQGSTEAFF.

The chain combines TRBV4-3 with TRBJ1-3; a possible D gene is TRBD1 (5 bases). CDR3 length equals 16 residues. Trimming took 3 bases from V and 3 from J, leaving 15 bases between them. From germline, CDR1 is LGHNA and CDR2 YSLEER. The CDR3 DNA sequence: TGCGCCAGCAGCCAGAGGCCCGGGGGGAGTGGAAACACCATATATTTT. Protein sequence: CASSQRPGGSGNTIYF.

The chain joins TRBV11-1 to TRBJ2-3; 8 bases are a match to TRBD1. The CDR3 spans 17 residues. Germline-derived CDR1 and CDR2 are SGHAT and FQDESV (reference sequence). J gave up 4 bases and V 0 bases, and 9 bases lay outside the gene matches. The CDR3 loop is CASSLAGTGSRADTQYF. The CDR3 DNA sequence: TGTGCCAGCAGCTTAGCAGGGACAGGTAGTCGGGCAGATACGCAGTATTTT.

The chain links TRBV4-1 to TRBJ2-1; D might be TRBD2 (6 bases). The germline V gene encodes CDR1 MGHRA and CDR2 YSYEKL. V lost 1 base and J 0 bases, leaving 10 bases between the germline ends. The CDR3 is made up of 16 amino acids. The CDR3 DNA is TGCGCCAGCAGCCAAGCTTGGAGGGCCTCCTACAATGAGCAGTTCTTC. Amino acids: CASSQAWRASYNEQFF.

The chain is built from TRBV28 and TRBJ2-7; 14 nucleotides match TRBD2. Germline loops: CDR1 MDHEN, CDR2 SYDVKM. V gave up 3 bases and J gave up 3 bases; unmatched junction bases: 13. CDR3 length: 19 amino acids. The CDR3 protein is CASSFMVGLAGAWSYEQYF. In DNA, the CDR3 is TGTGCCAGCAGTTTCATGGTGGGACTAGCGGGGGCCTGGAGCTACGAGCAGTACTTC.

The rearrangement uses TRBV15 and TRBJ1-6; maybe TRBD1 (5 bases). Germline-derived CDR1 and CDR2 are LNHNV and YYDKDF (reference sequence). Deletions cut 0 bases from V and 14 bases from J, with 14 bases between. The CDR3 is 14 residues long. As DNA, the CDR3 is TGTGCCACCAGCAGAGATGTGGCGGGGGAGACCCTCCACTTT. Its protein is CATSRDVAGETLHF.

The CDR3 DNA is TGTGCCAGCAGTGACTTTGATGCCGGGACTAGCGCGCAGTATTTT. Translating it yields CASSDFDAGTSAQYF. This chain links TRBV6-4 with TRBJ2-3; 10 bases are a match to TRBD2. Germline V gene data show CDR1 as MRHNA and CDR2 as SNTAGT. The CDR3 loop spans 15 amino acids. The trim removed 1 base at V and 10 bases at J, leaving 8 bases unmatched.